One TCR beta chain is described in this entry. A single count supports this clone. Its binding antigen is unknown. No much larger clone is present one base from it, and per-base qualities are unavailable. Receptor libraries were prepared by the immunoSEQ multiplex PCR assay. The multiplex PCR relied on a mix of 60 forward primers for TCR Vbeta segments and 13 reverse primers for TCR Jbeta segments. A multiplex PCR assay on genomic DNA amplified the CDR3 region of rearranged TCR beta genes. The Illumina HiSeq System was used to sequence the amplified TCR beta libraries as 87-base-pair reads. The original pipeline was this. A later analysis counted tens of millions of unique TCR beta chains across the 640 or so repertoires, and about 10 million of these chains were shared by at least two donors. Raw reads were error-corrected and collapsed into unique sequences with a nearest-neighbor algorithm that merged closely related sequences to remove PCR and sequencing errors. V, D and J gene segments were assigned by aligning CDR3 sequences to IMGT reference sequences. Each retained sequence needed at least a six-nucleotide match to both a V gene segment and a J gene segment. A rearrangement was called productive if the CDR3 had no stop codons and remained in frame with V and J, and every other rearrangement was called non-productive. CDR3 was defined according to IMGT convention as the region running from the second conserved V-encoded cysteine to the conserved J-encoded phenylalanine. Sequences without an unambiguous match to a single V gene segment were excluded from the earlier analysis of almost 600 of the donors. An earlier analysis of several hundred of the donors called V segments functional above 56.7% productive rearrangements and segregating when the between-donor standard deviation exceeded 5%. A statistical classification framework was developed to diagnose cytomegalovirus status using the catalog of TCR beta chain sequences. In a later analysis, TCR nucleotide sequences were compared against IMGT/GENE-DB human TR gene sequences so that V and J genes could be assigned. Using the TCRdist pipeline, a later analysis assigned CDR3 sequences along with most-parsimonious VDJ recombination scenarios. In a later analysis, each TCR beta chain was defined by its CDR3 amino acid sequence together with its V-gene family, and reads without a unique V-gene family were excluded. In a later analysis, some 600 highly shared, low-generation-probability nucleotide sequences were removed to address suspected cross-contamination and a sequencing artifact. In a later analysis, a clonal expansion index was calculated for each public chain from normalized within-repertoire ranks of inferred template counts. In a later analysis, generation probabilities were computed using a VDJ recombination model fitted to out-of-frame rearrangements, and the results were checked against IGoR. A later analysis scored TCR-TCR, TCR-HLA and TCR-CMV co-occurrence with hypergeometric tests, applying a repertoire-size bias correction to TCR pairs. A later analysis estimated false discovery rates by permuting HLA or CMV assignments 20 times. In a later analysis, co-occurring TCRs were grouped using DBSCAN, with TCRdist sequence similarity added in when clustering inside HLA-allele-positive subsets. Repertoires with fewer than 30,000 or more than 120,000 public chains, plus five repertoires with anomalous nucleotide sharing, were excluded from co-occurrence clustering. This immuneACCESS table, as held by TCRdb, lists in-frame sequences with V and J called but not all clones. Of the missing ones, under half trace to an unresolved V gene in checked studies; the others have no known cause. V and J calls and clone size are as listed in that table; D and trimming were resolved from the DNA. The sample table holds some 170,000 clones, of which roughly 79% were seen once. Clones ranked in the top ten supply approximately 13% of the sample.

The cohort was made up of roughly 670 healthy bone marrow donors. At the time of sampling, all cohort members were nominally healthy, though unrecorded immune exposures were likely present. The donor tested CMV seronegative and was one of the 352 seronegative cohort members. A peripheral blood sample was provided by each donor, and peripheral blood mononuclear cells were used for TCR beta sequencing. Genomic DNA was extracted from the blood cell samples with the Qiagen DNeasy Blood Extraction Kit. The CDR3, from cysteine to phenylalanine, totals 16 residues. This entry keeps only the CDR3 DNA: 48 bases, framed from base 1. The germline V end is reduced by 4 bases and the J end by 3 bases; junction bases left unmatched: 5. The germline V gene (reference sequence) supplies CDR1 SGHNT and CDR2 YYREEE. This sample stems from a study of cytomegalovirus exposure and HLA in healthy donors (dated by TCRdb to the late 2010s). Study-level background: According to an earlier analysis of 587 of the donors, 150 million to 200 million T cells yielded over 90 million unique TCR beta sequences and about 300 Gb of sequence data. Approximately 310 gigabases of sequencing data and about 92 million unique TCR sequences made up an early release that covered 500 to 650 HLA-typed donors. Of the 398 genotyped donors, over 70% fell in the genetic ancestry cluster associated with self-reported Caucasian donors. The study aimed to test whether cataloging public T cell receptors could reveal signatures of past pathogen exposure. The T cell repertoires of roughly 660 subjects were profiled by immunosequencing and related to cytomegalovirus serostatus. In addition to the first cohort of roughly 700 subjects, a separate validation cohort of 120 different subjects was used. High-throughput TCR immunosequencing, statistical association of individual TCRs with disease status, and machine learning were combined to predict cytomegalovirus infection status. In a later analysis, previously published TCR beta repertoires from 550 to 750 donors were re-analyzed and high-resolution HLA genotyping was added so that TCR occurrence patterns could be studied. In the later analysis, no new phenotypic data were used to find candidate immune exposures; instead, reliance was placed on TCR beta sequences and their occurrence across donors. An earlier analysis of 587 of the donors used high-throughput TCR beta sequencing to judge whether each TCR beta V gene segment behaved as functional or pseudogenic. Donor age, sex, ethnicity and CMV serostatus were collected together with the repertoire data. A later genetic analysis took genome-wide SNP genotypes for about 60% of the roughly 670 donors and used that subset as a discovery cohort. Every discovery cohort repertoire had been produced on one sequencing platform. Both class I and class II loci were covered by HLA typing, at four-digit resolution. Typing coverage varied by locus: 629-630 donors for A, B, C, DRB1 and DQB1; approximately 520 for DQA1; about 570 for DPA1; around 450 for DPB1. Several DR-DQ haplotypes were treated as single units for association and clustering because of strong linkage in the cohort. On average, about 200,000 unique TCR beta nucleotide sequences were sequenced per donor among about 400 genotyped donors of the cohort, with roughly 19% of those sequences being non-productive.

Study-wide conclusions, independent of this receptor: A later analysis found that most CMV-associated TCR beta chains appeared HLA-restricted, with HLA associations seemingly driven largely by CMV exposure. A group of highly shared sequence variants was considered likely to be a technical artifact of the sequencing pipeline. The authors suggested that the approach could potentially be generalized to other disease states and immunological phenotypes. While some public TCRs were present in many individuals, most TCR sequences turned up only very rarely across donors. In a later genetic analysis, fewer N-insertions in productive TCRs were reported among donors in an Asian-associated ancestry cluster than the roughly 710-donor mean. A later genetic analysis associated a missense DCLRE1C variant with V-gene and J-gene trimming of TCR beta chains, and an independent cohort replicated the association. Roughly uniform sequencing depth across donors was assumed in presence/absence analyses, although this assumption may not hold. A total of 150 to 200 TCR beta chains were listed by the study as associated with cytomegalovirus. Some IMGT-functional V segments, including TRBV6-2 and TRBV6-3, could not be distinguished by the 87-base-pair reads and were therefore excluded. According to a later analysis, parvovirus B19, influenza, CMV and Epstein-Barr virus appeared linked to several top co-occurrence clusters. Immune exposure information for the cohort was limited to CMV serostatus. Because counts were too low, some 16 rarely observed V segments, including chromosome 9 orphons, were excluded from the earlier analysis of under 650 of the donors. A later analysis found that HLA-associated TCR beta chains were more clonally expanded and had lower generation probabilities than equally common non-associated chains. Because some donors lacked HLA typing at each locus, the association tests relied only on the typed subset. According to a later analysis, TCR association rates differed among HLA loci, with DRB1 alleles showing the most associated TCRs and HLA-C alleles showing the fewest. A further reported finding was that TCR beta sequences accurately predicted the HLA-A and HLA-B alleles for most subjects in the first cohort. In both the original and validation cohorts, the classifier was reported to diagnose cytomegalovirus status with high specificity and sensitivity. An earlier analysis of roughly 570 of the donors showed that most TCR beta V segments appeared in productive rearrangements either about 87% or about 30% of the time, which broadly matched IMGT annotations. Correlated functional status among segregating V segments might reflect linkage disequilibrium, but an unknown experimental factor could not be ruled out. Assigning TCR associations to individual alleles was difficult when HLA alleles, especially DR and DQ, strongly co-occurred. Specific HLA alleles were associated with over 15,000 TCR beta sequences at a false discovery rate of 0.05 in a later analysis. The cohort was sequenced for TCR beta chains only, and without alpha or paired-chain data the features that could be detected were limited. A few of the identified cytomegalovirus-associated TCR beta chains were confirmed in vitro to be specific for cytomegalovirus antigens.

Recombination joined TRBV5-4 with TRBJ2-1, with 12 middle bases fitting TRBD2. The TCR was taken from a woman between 45 and 65 years old in good health and CMV-seronegative. The sample consisted of PBMCs. The sequenced DNA: TGTGCCAGCAGCCCCGGGACTAGCGGGTACTACAATGAGCAGTTCTTC. This sequence encodes CASSPGTSGYYNEQFF.